Listed below are T cell receptor beta chains from one sample, sequenced in a study of blood T cell repertoires in COVID-19. Some clones are missing from TCRdb's copy, which holds only in-frame ones; the method was immunoSEQ multiplex PCR. The sample consists of 160,000 or so clones, about 85% of them appearing once. The sample comprised peripheral blood. These receptors all come from an older woman with acute or convalescent COVID-19. The CDR3 runs from the conserved cysteine through the conserved F or W. Fields, in order: clone size, D gene, V gene, J gene, CDR3 protein, CDR3 DNA. D genes are given only for firm matches. A clone size is listed for some rows: how often the clone was seen (once, few, many), or a class if it is expanded.

clone size: few; D gene: -; V gene: TRBV6-6; J gene: TRBJ2-5; CDR3 protein: CASSRGTRETQYF; CDR3 DNA: TGTGCCAGCAGTAGGGGAACGCGGGAGACCCAGTACTTC
clone size: -; D gene: -; V gene: TRBV6-5; J gene: TRBJ1-1; CDR3 protein: CASRSDRATEAFF; CDR3 DNA: TGTGCCAGCAGATCCGACAGAGCCACTGAAGCTTTCTTT
clone size: -; D gene: -; V gene: TRBV6-6; J gene: TRBJ2-7; CDR3 protein: CASSSHSSSYEQYF; CDR3 DNA: TGTGCCAGCAGTTCCCACTCAAGCTCCTACGAGCAGTACTTC
clone size: -; D gene: -; V gene: TRBV7-3; J gene: TRBJ2-7; CDR3 protein: CASSLGSGHSFYEQYF; CDR3 DNA: TGTGCCAGCAGCTTAGGTAGCGGACACTCCTTTTACGAGCAGTACTTC
clone size: -; D gene: -; V gene: TRBV7-9; J gene: TRBJ1-5; CDR3 protein: CASSSTGPQHF; CDR3 DNA: TGTGCCAGCAGCTCCACGGGGCCCCAGCATTTT
clone size: -; D gene: -; V gene: TRBV6-6; J gene: TRBJ2-2; CDR3 protein: CASRSGQVNTGELFF; CDR3 DNA: TGTGCCAGCAGGTCTGGGCAGGTAAACACCGGGGAGCTGTTTTTT
clone size: -; D gene: -; V gene: TRBV7-7; J gene: TRBJ2-5; CDR3 protein: CASSLNSGYQETQYF; CDR3 DNA: TGTGCTAGCAGCTTGAATTCAGGGTACCAAGAGACCCAGTACTTC
clone size: -; D gene: -; V gene: TRBV6-2/TRBV6-3; J gene: TRBJ1-3; CDR3 protein: CASSVTGLHGNTIYF; CDR3 DNA: TGTGCCAGCAGTGTAACAGGACTACATGGAAACACCATATATTTT
clone size: -; D gene: TRBD2; V gene: TRBV11-3; J gene: TRBJ2-2; CDR3 protein: CASSPARGGTGELFF; CDR3 DNA: TGTGCCAGCAGCCCTGCGCGGGGGGGCACCGGGGAGCTGTTTTTT
clone size: -; D gene: TRBD2; V gene: TRBV29-1; J gene: TRBJ2-1; CDR3 protein: CSVVGTSGGPNEQFF; CDR3 DNA: TGCAGCGTTGTCGGGACTAGCGGGGGGCCCAATGAGCAGTTCTTC
clone size: -; D gene: -; V gene: TRBV7-2; J gene: TRBJ1-1; CDR3 protein: CASSAQQGLYTEAFF; CDR3 DNA: TGTGCCAGCAGCGCCCAACAGGGTTTGTACACTGAAGCTTTCTTT
clone size: few; D gene: -; V gene: TRBV10-3; J gene: TRBJ2-2; CDR3 protein: CAISEFSSTGELFF; CDR3 DNA: TGTGCCATCAGTGAGTTCAGTTCCACCGGGGAGCTGTTTTTT
clone size: -; D gene: -; V gene: TRBV19; J gene: TRBJ1-2; CDR3 protein: CASSIAAGLFGYTF; CDR3 DNA: TGTGCCAGTAGTATAGCCGCAGGTCTATTCGGCTACACCTTC
clone size: -; D gene: TRBD2; V gene: TRBV10-3; J gene: TRBJ2-1; CDR3 protein: CAISRAGGPTSEQFF; CDR3 DNA: TGTGCCATCAGTAGGGCGGGGGGGCCTACTTCTGAGCAGTTCTTC
clone size: -; D gene: TRBD2; V gene: TRBV11-2; J gene: TRBJ2-1; CDR3 protein: CASSGRTSGGFNEQFF; CDR3 DNA: TGTGCCAGCAGCGGGCGGACTAGCGGGGGCTTCAATGAGCAGTTCTTC
clone size: -; D gene: -; V gene: TRBV2; J gene: TRBJ1-2; CDR3 protein: CASMGGNYGYTF; CDR3 DNA: TGTGCCAGCATGGGAGGAAACTATGGCTACACCTTC
clone size: -; D gene: -; V gene: TRBV2; J gene: TRBJ1-1; CDR3 protein: CASSEFRMNTEAFF; CDR3 DNA: TGTGCCAGCAGTGAATTCAGGATGAACACTGAAGCTTTCTTT
clone size: -; D gene: -; V gene: TRBV28; J gene: TRBJ1-2; CDR3 protein: CASTLRGARGYTF; CDR3 DNA: TGTGCCAGCACCCTCCGGGGGGCGCGTGGCTACACCTTC
clone size: -; D gene: TRBD1; V gene: TRBV19; J gene: TRBJ2-1; CDR3 protein: CASSIGTGSGNEQFF; CDR3 DNA: TGTGCCAGTAGTATAGGGACAGGGAGTGGGAATGAGCAGTTCTTC
clone size: -; D gene: -; V gene: TRBV4-3; J gene: TRBJ2-3; CDR3 protein: CASSQQSRGPDTQYF; CDR3 DNA: TGCGCCAGCAGCCAGCAGAGTAGGGGCCCAGATACGCAGTATTTT
clone size: -; D gene: -; V gene: TRBV7-2; J gene: TRBJ1-2; CDR3 protein: CASSLVAGGGNYGYTF; CDR3 DNA: TGTGCCAGCAGCTTAGTGGCGGGAGGGGGGAACTATGGCTACACCTTC
clone size: -; D gene: -; V gene: TRBV27; J gene: TRBJ1-2; CDR3 protein: CASSRGRPLYGYTF; CDR3 DNA: TGTGCCAGCAGTCGCGGCCGACCTCTCTATGGCTACACCTTC
clone size: -; D gene: -; V gene: TRBV9; J gene: TRBJ1-3; CDR3 protein: CASSPAGGSGNTIYF; CDR3 DNA: TGTGCCAGCAGCCCTGCTGGAGGGTCTGGAAACACCATATATTTT
clone size: -; D gene: -; V gene: TRBV5-6; J gene: TRBJ2-2; CDR3 protein: CASSYRQTNTGELFF; CDR3 DNA: TGTGCCAGCAGCTACCGACAGACGAACACCGGGGAGCTGTTTTTT
clone size: -; D gene: TRBD2; V gene: TRBV5-1; J gene: TRBJ2-1; CDR3 protein: CASSLSGGPPDRNNEQFF; CDR3 DNA: TGCGCCAGCAGCTTAAGCGGGGGGCCCCCGGATCGTAACAATGAGCAGTTCTTC
clone size: -; D gene: -; V gene: TRBV6-1; J gene: TRBJ2-7; CDR3 protein: CASSESAGSYEQYF; CDR3 DNA: TGTGCCAGCAGTGAATCGGCGGGGAGCTACGAGCAGTACTTC
clone size: -; D gene: -; V gene: TRBV4-2; J gene: TRBJ2-2; CDR3 protein: CASSQGELLTGELFF; CDR3 DNA: TGTGCCAGCAGCCAAGGGGAGTTACTCACCGGGGAGCTGTTTTTT
clone size: few; D gene: TRBD1; V gene: TRBV10-3; J gene: TRBJ1-1; CDR3 protein: CAISELGQGRDTEAFF; CDR3 DNA: TGTGCCATCAGTGAGCTCGGACAGGGAAGGGACACTGAAGCTTTCTTT
clone size: -; D gene: -; V gene: TRBV25-1; J gene: TRBJ1-6; CDR3 protein: CASSEGHHNSPLHF; CDR3 DNA: TGTGCCAGCAGTGAGGGACACCATAATTCACCCCTCCACTTT
clone size: few; D gene: -; V gene: TRBV5-8; J gene: TRBJ1-6; CDR3 protein: CASSPGSGYNSPLHF; CDR3 DNA: TGTGCCAGCAGCCCTGGCAGTGGCTATAATTCACCCCTCCACTTT
clone size: -; D gene: TRBD1; V gene: TRBV3-1/TRBV3-2; J gene: TRBJ2-7; CDR3 protein: CASSPGQGHSEQYF; CDR3 DNA: TGTGCCAGCAGCCCGGGACAGGGGCATAGCGAGCAGTACTTC
clone size: -; D gene: -; V gene: TRBV3-1/TRBV3-2; J gene: TRBJ2-5; CDR3 protein: CASRNPRSGRRETQYF; CDR3 DNA: TGTGCCAGCAGGAATCCAAGGAGCGGCCGTAGAGAGACCCAGTACTTC
clone size: -; D gene: TRBD2; V gene: TRBV27; J gene: TRBJ2-1; CDR3 protein: CASSLPGGAYNEQFF; CDR3 DNA: TGTGCCAGCAGTTTACCGGGGGGGGCCTACAATGAGCAGTTCTTC
clone size: -; D gene: -; V gene: TRBV18; J gene: TRBJ1-1; CDR3 protein: CASSPRESNTEAFF; CDR3 DNA: TGTGCCAGCTCACCCAGGGAAAGTAACACTGAAGCTTTCTTT